One T cell receptor beta chain is described in this entry. The antigen remains unidentified. The junction shows a germline mismatch at one end, possibly a read error. Next came a second PCR, run for about 7 to 11 cycles, which used a sample-barcoded 5' primer along with a J-beta primer mix. TCRdb reanalysed the 5' RACE reads using MiXCR and keeps one entry per CDR3 protein. The sample carries roughly 800,000 distinct CDR3 sequences, about 53% recorded once. These data are taken from a study of blood T cells in healthy people across ages. The germline V gene has CDR1 SQVTM and CDR2 ANQGSEA. The CDR3 has 12 residues. Every donor gave around 10 milliliters of peripheral blood. Points from the study as a whole: Both higher diversity and more naive CD4+ cells marked long-lived donors when set against aged donors. A conclusive naive versus antigen-experienced comparison was prevented by the unsorted PBMCs.

The J gene is TRBJ2-7, the V gene TRBV29-1; 7 bases map to TRBD1. Sample: blood. This receptor was obtained from a man at least 80 years old in good health. The CDR3 spells CSVRDSSCEQYF. The DNA for the CDR3 is TGCAGCGTCCGGGACAGCTCCTGCGAGCAGTACTTC.